This T cell receptor (beta chain) was found in a study of memory CD4+ T cells and cytomegalovirus serostatus. Study details: Healthy Belgian adult donors included about nine CMV-positive and 20 to 30 CMV-negative people. Study-wide points: CD4+ memory repertoires contained about 40% of the roughly 160 reported CMV TCRbeta sequences.

Single viable CD3+CD4+CD8-CD45RO+ cells were sorted as the memory CD4+ T cells. Assay used: immunoSEQ multiplex PCR; TCRdb lists only in-frame clones, some missing. The table has approximately 60,000 clones, about 68% seen once; the top ten hold 2% to 3%. To note about this clone: Its matching antigen is unknown.

Per germline, CDR1 LNHDA and CDR2 SQIVND (reference sequence). V dropped 5 bases and J dropped 8 bases, with 15 bases sitting between them. The CDR3 has 14 amino acids. The sequencing input was memory CD4+ T cells from blood. The sequence was obtained from an adult in good health and CMV-seropositive. The V call is TRBV19, the J call TRBJ1-4, with D maybe TRBD1 (5 bases). DNA for the CDR3: TGTGCCAGTAGTCTGAGGGGCGTCTCGGAAAAACTGTTTTTT. The encoded protein is CASSLRGVSEKLFF.